The 24 T cell receptor beta chains listed next were all sequenced from one sample in a study of regulatory T cells in long-lasting Graves disease. Time point noted: newly diagnosed GD, antithyroid drugs for less than 3 months. From RNA extracted from PBMCs, the TCR library was made. Construction of the TCR beta libraries employed iRepertoire HTBI primers in conjunction with Arm-PCR of CDR3 regions. TCRdb called the multiplex PCR reads again in MiXCR, with one record for every CDR3 protein. The table records about 430,000 distinct CDR3 sequences, around 16% of them present only once. The same sample was also studied in work on T cells in Graves' hyperthyroidism and ophthalmopathy.

Material: peripheral blood mononuclear cells (PBMCs), obtained at new diagnosis, from a patient treated with antithyroid drugs. All receptors derive from a woman in her forties with Graves disease.

V usage is TRBV7-8 and J usage is TRBJ2-5; 13 bases line up with TRBD2. Judging by the DNA end, TRBJ2-1 fits better; the J call may be wrong. This CDR3 spans 16 amino acids. Germline V gene lookup returns CDR1 SGHVS and CDR2 FQNEAQ. CDR3 bases: TGTGCCAGCAGCCCAGTGGGACTAGCGGGACAAAATGAGCAGTTCTTC. This translates into CASSPVGLAGQNEQFF.

With respect to this clonotype: A much larger clone differs from this one at a single base, so this may be a read error. V is TRBV6-1 and J is TRBJ2-3; 12 bases line up with TRBD2. The CDR3 covers 19 residues. The V gene's germline CDR1 is MNHNS and CDR2 SASEGT. CDR3 amino acids: CANSQIKTSGRGSADTQYF. CDR3 in DNA: TGTGCCAACAGTCAAATAAAGACTAGCGGGAGAGGATCCGCAGATACGCAGTATTTT.

This clonotype was seen a few times. This chain connects TRBV7-2 to TRBJ1-6, with D possibly TRBD1 on 6 matching bases. The V end was cut by 1 base, the J end by 1 base, with 8 bases between. Germline V gene lookup returns CDR1 SGHTA and CDR2 FQGNSA. The CDR3 has 16 amino acids. The CDR3 region is CASSLEGGSYNSPLHF. For the CDR3, the DNA is TGTGCCAGCAGCTTAGAAGGGGGATCCTATAATTCACCCCTCCACTTT.

This clonotype was counted at least ten times. The genes are TRBV14 and TRBJ2-1, with 7 nucleotides matching TRBD1. After removal of 3 bases from V and 7 bases from J, the junction contained 6 bases not matched to a gene. This CDR3 has 14 residues. CDR1 SGHDN and CDR2 FVKESK come from the germline V gene. The CDR3 DNA is TGTGCCAGCAGCCATGACAGGGTTGGGAATGAGCAGTTCTTC. Protein product: CASSHDRVGNEQFF. The whole variable domain, filled in from reference TRBV14 and TRBJ2-1, reads EAGVTQFPSHSVIEKGQTVTLRCDPISGHDNLYWYRRVMGKEIKFLLHFVKESKQDESGMPNNRFLAERTGGTYSTLKVQPAELEDSGVYFCASSHDRVGNEQFFGPGTRLTVL.

This clonotype has ten or more counts. The V and J genes are TRBV28 and TRBJ1-1, with TRBD1 as a possible D gene (5 bases). V was trimmed by 10 bases and J by 4 bases, leaving 13 bases between them. Germline CDR1 and CDR2: MDHEN and SYDVKM. The length of the CDR3 is 12 residues. The CDR3 region is CATGGGSTEAFF. The CDR3 nucleotides read TGTGCCACGGGTGGGGGTTCCACTGAAGCTTTCTTT. The full variable domain, in which reference TRBV28 and TRBJ1-1 provide the parts outside the CDR3, is DVKVTQSSRYLVKRTGEKVFLECVQDMDHENMFWYRQDPGLGLRLIYFSYDVKMKEKGDIPEGYSVSREKKERFSLILESASTNQTSMYLCATGGGSTEAFFGQGTRLTVV.

Remarks on this clonotype: This may stem from a read error, because a much larger clone lies one nucleotide away. The chain couples TRBV29-1 to TRBJ2-1, with 7 bases fitting TRBD1. Germline CDR1 reads SQVTM; CDR2 reads ANQGSEA. This CDR3 spans 13 amino acids. DNA for the CDR3: TGCAGCGTTCGACAGGGCCTTGGAACTGAGAAGTTCTTC. Its translation is CSVRQGLGTEKFF.

The V call is TRBV19, the J call TRBJ1-2, with 12 bases lining up with TRBD1. This CDR3 has 16 amino acids. CDR1 LNHDA and CDR2 SQIVND come from the germline V gene (reference sequence). After removal of 2 bases from V and 8 bases from J, the junction contained 9 bases not matched to a gene. In nucleotides, the CDR3 is TGTGCCAGTAGTATAATGGGGGGGACAGGGGGCTTCGGCTACACCTTC. Encoded protein: CASSIMGGTGGFGYTF.

This clonotype appeared a few times. The chain is built from TRBV12-5 and TRBJ2-6, with 12 positions matching TRBD1. This CDR3 is built from 20 residues. Germline V gene sequence: CDR1 LGHNT, CDR2 FRNRAP. Trimming at V came to 0 bases and at J to 4 bases, leaving 10 bases not matched to a gene. The CDR3 here is CASGLVPMGQGAIGANVLTF. The DNA of the CDR3 is TGTGCTAGTGGTTTGGTACCCATGGGACAGGGGGCGATCGGGGCCAACGTCCTGACTTTC.

This clonotype was recorded many times. The rearrangement uses TRBV9 and TRBJ2-3; no definite D call. In germline, CDR1 is SGDLS, CDR2 YYNGEE. CDR3 length: 14 amino acids. With 0 bases removed from V and 6 bases from J, the gap between germline ends came to 11 bases. The chain's CDR3 is CASSVGVNEDTQYF. CDR3 DNA sequence: TGTGCCAGCAGCGTAGGAGTAAATGAGGATACGCAGTATTTT.

The sample holds a few counts of this clonotype. The rearrangement links TRBV6-5 to TRBJ2-5; 9 nucleotides align to TRBD1. CDR3 length equals 14 residues. J was trimmed by 2 bases and V by 4 bases; bases with no gene match: 2. CDR1 is MNHEY and CDR2 is SVGAGI in the germline V gene. CDR3 in DNA: TGTGCCAGCAGTTTGGACAGGGGTCAAGAGACCCAGTACTTC. Translation gives CASSLDRGQETQYF.

This chain uses TRBV10-3 with TRBJ1-2; no definite D call. The CDR3 totals 13 residues. Trimming cost V 3 bases and J 6 bases, with 11 bases left between them. Per the germline V gene, CDR1 is ENHRY and CDR2 is SYGVKD. CDR3 region: CAISDGSGDGYTF. Here the CDR3 DNA reads TGTGCCATCAGTGATGGGTCAGGCGATGGCTACACCTTC.

This clonotype was picked up a small number of times. The chain uses TRBV20-1 and TRBJ2-3; no clear D gene. Germline V gives CDR1 DFQATT, CDR2 SNEGSKA (reference sequence). The CDR3 length is 15 residues. V lost 4 bases to trimming and J lost 2 bases, with 16 bases between them. CDR3 sequence reads: CSATGDIGNTDTQYF. CDR3 sequence (DNA): TGCAGTGCTACTGGGGATATAGGGAACACAGATACGCAGTATTTT.

This clonotype was detected ten times or more. The J gene is TRBJ1-6, the V gene TRBV10-3, with D unresolved. The germline V gene has CDR1 ENHRY and CDR2 SYGVKD. The V end was cut by 5 bases, the J end by 5 bases, with 13 bases between. The CDR3 runs to 15 residues. The CDR3 DNA reads TGTGCCATCAGTCGAGGCATCTCGAATAATTCACCCCTCCACTTT. It translates to CAISRGISNNSPLHF.

The sample holds many counts of this clonotype. The V call is TRBV12-3 or TRBV12-4, the J call TRBJ2-1; weak D call: TRBD1 (6 bases). The V end lost 7 bases, the J end lost 8 bases, and 21 bases lay between the germline ends. There are 15 residues in the CDR3. CDR3 region: CASNSPYTGKDEQFF. The CDR3 nucleotides read TGTGCCAGCAATAGCCCGTATACAGGGAAGGATGAGCAGTTCTTC.

This clonotype was observed at least ten times. J is TRBJ1-5 and V is TRBV28; a weak D match, TRBD1 (6 bases). CDR3 length: 16 amino acids. Trimming took off 7 bases at V and 0 bases at J, with 16 bases between the two ends. Germline V lookup: CDR1 MDHEN, CDR2 SYDVKM. The CDR3 nucleotides are TGTGCCAGCACCAAATGGTCAGGGGATAGCAATCAGCCCCAGCATTTT. The encoded protein is CASTKWSGDSNQPQHF.

The chain couples TRBV7-9 to TRBJ2-7, with 14 bases lining up with TRBD2. The CDR3 covers 16 residues. V was clipped by 5 bases and J by 1 base; unmatched bases: 4. CDR1 SEHNR and CDR2 FQNEAQ come from the germline V gene (reference sequence). CDR3 DNA sequence: TGTGCCAGCAGCAGGGGACTAGCGGGAGCTTCCTACGAGCAGTACTTC. Protein sequence: CASSRGLAGASYEQYF.

The chain recombines TRBV4-1 with TRBJ2-1, with a possible D match to TRBD2 (5 bases). Near its end, the DNA agrees better with TRBJ2-4, so the J call may be wrong. The CDR3 runs to 17 residues. Germline loops: CDR1 MGHRA, CDR2 YSYEKL. For the CDR3, the DNA is TGCGCCAGCAGCCAACGGCCCGACGGGGAAGCCAAAAACATTCAGTACTTC. Translation gives CASSQRPDGEAKNIQYF.

Details on this clonotype: This may be a read error, as it is one base from a much larger clone. This chain's CDR3 is CTSSLARVRGNEQFF. The CDR3 DNA reads TGTACCAGCAGTTTAGCTAGGGTGAGAGGCAATGAGCAGTTCTTC. This chain links TRBV28 with TRBJ2-1, with unresolved D. CDR3 length: 15 amino acids. Germline loops: CDR1 MDHEN, CDR2 SYDVKM.

This clonotype occurred once. A read error may explain this, as a much larger clone is one base away. This sequence joins TRBV11-2 and TRBJ1-1; the match to TRBD1 covers 10 bases. V trimming: 5 bases; J trimming: 8 bases; junction bases outside the gene matches: 2. This CDR3 has 12 amino acids. Germline CDR1 and CDR2: SGHAT and FQNNGV. In DNA, the CDR3 is TGTGCCAGCAGCCGGACAGGGGGGGAAGCTTTCTTT. Residues: CASSRTGGEAFF.

In this sample, this clonotype turned up many times. The CDR3 reads CASSPRQTGMDEQYF. CDR3 bases: TGTGCCAGCTCACCAAGACAAACGGGAATGGACGAGCAGTACTTC. The chain combines TRBV18 with TRBJ2-7, with D possibly TRBD2 on 5 matching bases. V dropped 2 bases and J dropped 5 bases, with 16 bases sitting between them. The CDR3 length is 15 residues. Germline V gene sequence: CDR1 KGHSH, CDR2 LQKENI. The whole variable domain, remainder taken from reference TRBV18 and TRBJ2-7, is NAGVMQNPRHLVRRRGQEARLRCSPMKGHSHVYWYRQLPEEGLKFMVYLQKENIIDESGMPKERFSAEFPKEGPSILRIQQVVRGDSAAYFCASSPRQTGMDEQYFGPGTRLTVT.

This clonotype was counted at least ten times. The rearrangement joins TRBV14 to TRBJ2-7; 12 bases align to TRBD1. CDR1 SGHDN and CDR2 FVKESK come from the germline V gene. V trimming: 3 bases; J trimming: 7 bases; junction bases outside the gene matches: 4. The CDR3 sequence is 14 residues long. CDR3 sequence: CASSQGQGASEQYF. For the CDR3, the DNA is TGTGCCAGCAGCCAGGGACAGGGGGCGAGTGAGCAGTACTTC.

This chain joins TRBV10-3 and TRBJ2-6; 7 bases align to TRBD2. The CDR3 length is 16 residues. CDR1 and CDR2 from the germline V gene are ENHRY and SYGVKD. The ends lost 0 bases at V and 1 base at J; junction bases unmatched: 0. DNA for the CDR3: TGTGCCATCAGTGAGTCGGGGGGGTCTGGGGCCAACGTCCTGACTTTC. Its protein is CAISESGGSGANVLTF.

There are a few counts of this clonotype. The chain is built from TRBV12-3 or TRBV12-4 and TRBJ1-5, with unresolved D. Trimming shortened V by 7 bases and J by 3 bases, and 7 bases separated the two germline ends. CDR3 length: 12 residues. CDR3 bases: TGTGCCAGCACCCAGGCCAATCAGCCCCAGCATTTT. It is translated as CASTQANQPQHF.

This rearrangement joins TRBV6-1 to TRBJ1-4; TRBD1 is a possible D gene (6 bases). CDR1 is MNHNS and CDR2 is SASEGT in the germline V gene. The CDR3 totals 14 residues. V was shortened by 1 base and J by 8 bases, with 11 bases between the two germline ends. CDR3 sequence: CASSEDRDREKLFF. The CDR3 coding sequence is TGTGCCAGCAGTGAAGACAGGGATCGCGAAAAACTGTTTTTT.